This entry lists 3 T cell receptor beta chains sequenced from one sample in a study of blood T cell repertoires in COVID-19. The repertoire was sequenced with immunoSEQ multiplex PCR; TCRdb's copy has only in-frame clones and lacks some. The sample includes 100,000 or so clones, roughly 80% of them seen just once. Sequences were obtained from peripheral blood. The receptors stem from a woman in her seventies with acute or convalescent COVID-19.

The chain is built from TRBV18 and TRBJ1-5, with TRBD1 as a possible D gene (6 bases). Germline CDR1 is KGHSH and CDR2 is LQKENI. V was shortened by 4 bases and J by 0 bases, with 10 bases between the two germline ends. The CDR3 consists of 15 residues. Here the CDR3 DNA reads TGTGCCAGCTCACTAAACAGGGATAGCAATCAGCCCCAGCATTTT. This encodes CASSLNRDSNQPQHF.

The chain uses TRBV13 and TRBJ2-5; 7 bases line up with TRBD1. Trimming cost V 0 bases and J 5 bases; bases outside gene matches: 6. Germline CDR1 is PRHDT and CDR2 is FYEKMQ (reference sequence). The CDR3 is made up of 15 amino acids. CDR3 sequence: CASSLGTGAMETQYF. Written as DNA, the CDR3 is TGTGCCAGCAGCTTAGGCACAGGGGCGATGGAGACCCAGTACTTC.

The V gene is TRBV27, the J gene TRBJ1-5; the D gene is possibly TRBD1 (5 bases). CDR1 and CDR2 from the germline V gene are MNHEY and SMNVEV (reference sequence). The CDR3 contains 14 residues. V was shortened by 3 bases and J by 7 bases, with 13 bases between the two germline ends. CDR3 amino acids: CASSFGGDEQPQHF. The CDR3 coding sequence is TGTGCCAGCAGTTTTGGGGGGGATGAACAGCCCCAGCATTTT.